The rows below give T cell receptor beta chains drawn from one sample of a study of long-term antiretroviral therapy in people with HIV. The protocol was immunoSEQ multiplex PCR, while the TCRdb copy is restricted to in-frame clones and leaves out a portion. The repertoire has tens of thousands of clones, about four fifths of them found once; the top ten carry over 6.5%. The sequenced sample was unsorted PBMCs, obtained 0.4 years before starting antiretroviral therapy. These receptors were obtained from a man aged 18 to 29 with HIV. CDR3s include the opening cysteine and the closing phenylalanine or tryptophan. Fields, in order: clone size, V gene, CDR3 protein. For some rows the clone size is stated as once, few or many, or as a class when expanded; others skip it.

NA TRBV5-1 CASSLGGLAAGNTDTQYF
few TRBV30 CAWSVYTEAFF
medium-sized TRBV19 CASSMASGFYEQYF
NA TRBV7-9 CASSLAGRESANTQYF
few TRBV30 CAWSGAVEDYGYTF
NA TRBV28 CASRLVSAYNEQFF
NA TRBV7-8 CASSREGLYNEQFF
once TRBV7-2 CASSHAGDSYEQYF
NA TRBV5-7 CASSLWDRVTGELFF
medium-sized TRBV4-1 CASSPFEDRVYTGELFF
NA TRBV4-1 CASSQEKDRGYEQYF
NA TRBV30 CASSGAGGAQNTEAFF
NA TRBV11-2 CASSSRGPTGNTIYF
once TRBV11-2 CASSLGLGYHTNENLFF
NA TRBV10-3 CAIRLGQGNTEAFF
NA TRBV30 CAWSGLGNEKLFF
few TRBV27 CASSLGRGNTIYF
NA TRBV6-1 CASNLRRKLFF
once TRBV5-5 CASSSDRTGELFF
NA TRBV5-1 CASSPGLESYEQYF
NA TRBV2 CASSDGGILASQPQHF
once TRBV30 CAWSEGNSNQPQHF
NA TRBV19 CASSSPAGNYGYTF
NA TRBV2 CASREGGGTEAFF
NA TRBV12-5 CASGLEMTYGYTF
NA TRBV6-4 CASSLVGAATDTQYF
NA TRBV5-5 CASSLEWQVIYGYTF
NA TRBV4-1 CASKLGPQGYNEQFF
once TRBV2 CASSEQGNTEAFF
NA TRBV11-2 CASGGLGGGSYNEQFF
NA TRBV20-1 CSAPELDGYTF
NA TRBV30 CAWGTAGAQHF
NA TRBV11-2 CASSSNSDRGEQFF
NA TRBV28 CASSSGRQGGGYTF
NA TRBV30 CAWSHDSRDYGYTF
NA TRBV7-9 CASSLTGNNEQFF
NA TRBV6-1 CASSEGTGDSYEQYF
NA TRBV5-1 CASSLSGGSYEQYF
NA TRBV27 CASSLSPRTGLTEAFF
NA TRBV6-5 CASSYGGSIYNEQFF
NA TRBV9 CASSEKGGTNTGELFF
NA TRBV13 CASSLDRGTVNEKLFF
NA TRBV9 CASSPNRDRVLVETQYF
NA TRBV7-5 CARSLVRAGGPNNEQFF
NA TRBV15 CATSRDLGQGSYEQYF
NA TRBV5-1 CASAVSGGSYEQYF
NA TRBV5-4 CASSPFTSAETQYF
few TRBV7-6 CASSLAEFQPQHF
NA TRBV29-1 CSVEDPTGNTDTQYF
NA TRBV5-1 CASSAGYEIDTQYF
once TRBV30 CAWSENEQYF
NA TRBV29-1 CSVEGPTGELFF
NA TRBV4-3 CASSQDLGRVLGNTIYF
NA TRBV7-2 CASSSPVQLAEAFF
NA TRBV19 CASQNRGAKDYGYTF
NA TRBV6-1 CASSVPGSDTQYF
medium-sized TRBV7-6 CASSPTGSTNEKLFF
NA TRBV14 CASSQGSYNEQFF
NA TRBV7-2 CASSSNRGWGYTF